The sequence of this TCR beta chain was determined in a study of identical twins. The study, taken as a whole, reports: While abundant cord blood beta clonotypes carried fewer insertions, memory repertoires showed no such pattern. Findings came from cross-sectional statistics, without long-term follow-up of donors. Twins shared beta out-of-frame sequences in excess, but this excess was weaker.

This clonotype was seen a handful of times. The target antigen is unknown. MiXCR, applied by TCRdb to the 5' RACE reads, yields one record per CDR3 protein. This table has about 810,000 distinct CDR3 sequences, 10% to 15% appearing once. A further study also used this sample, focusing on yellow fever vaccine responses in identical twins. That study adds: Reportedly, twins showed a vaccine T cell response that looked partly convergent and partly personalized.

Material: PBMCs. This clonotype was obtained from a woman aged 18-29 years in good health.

CDR3 coding DNA: TGTGCCAGCAACCGGCGCGGGAGGGCCTACACCGGGGAGCTGTTTTTT. This sequence encodes CASNRRGRAYTGELFF. The chain recombines TRBV7-9 with TRBJ2-2, with 9 bases matching TRBD2. The trim removed 7 bases at V and 3 bases at J, leaving 9 bases unmatched. The CDR3 contains 16 residues. In germline, CDR1 is SEHNR, CDR2 FQNEAQ (reference sequence).